These T cell receptor beta chains were read from a single sample in a study of T cells in narcolepsy. Profiling relied on immunoSEQ multiplex PCR, and the TCRdb table lists in-frame clones only, not all of them. The sample carries 9,500 to 12,000 clones, approximately 94% recorded once. Sample: CD45RA- memory CD4+ T cells from PBMCs. Every receptor here comes from a human donor with narcolepsy. Each CDR3 is given with its conserved first and last residue. The D gene is left open where the match is weak. Some rows mark clone size as missing; the rest say once, few, many or name a class of expanded clone.

J: TRBJ2-2; size: NA; length: 18; V: TRBV9; D: TRBD2; DNA: TGTGCCAGCAGCGTAGTACCCCAGTGGAGCGGGGATACCGGGGAGCTGTTTTTT; CDR3: CASSVVPQWSGDTGELFF
J: TRBJ2-2; size: NA; length: 15; V: TRBV5-5; D: NA; DNA: TGTGCCAGCAGCTTGAGACGTGATGGGACCGGGGAGCTGTTTTTT; CDR3: CASSLRRDGTGELFF
J: TRBJ2-5; size: NA; length: 14; V: TRBV27; D: NA; DNA: TGTGCCAGCAGTTTGACCTACAACCAAGAGACCCAGTACTTC; CDR3: CASSLTYNQETQYF
J: TRBJ2-2; size: once; length: 18; V: TRBV4-2; D: TRBD2; DNA: TGTGCCAGCAGCCGGGCCGGGACTAGCGGGAGGAATGGCGGGGAGCTGTTTTTT; CDR3: CASSRAGTSGRNGGELFF
J: TRBJ2-7; size: NA; length: 18; V: TRBV7-9; D: TRBD2; DNA: TGTGCCAGCAGCTCGGACGGACTAGCGGGAGTTCCGTCCTACGAGCAGTACTTC; CDR3: CASSSDGLAGVPSYEQYF
J: TRBJ1-2; size: NA; length: 15; V: TRBV18; D: NA; DNA: TGTGCCAGCTCACCACCAGACAGAACTAACTATGGCTACACCTTC; CDR3: CASSPPDRTNYGYTF
J: TRBJ2-7; size: NA; length: 16; V: TRBV30; D: NA; DNA: TGTGCCTGGAGTGTACAGGGCAGGAACGGGCCCTACGAGCAGTACTTC; CDR3: CAWSVQGRNGPYEQYF
J: TRBJ1-1; size: NA; length: 13; V: TRBV6-5; D: NA; DNA: TGTGCCAGCAGTTACAGCCGGTACACTGAAGCTTTCTTT; CDR3: CASSYSRYTEAFF
J: TRBJ2-3; size: NA; length: 20; V: TRBV7-6; D: TRBD2; DNA: TGTGCCAGCAGCGCCCCTCCAGCGGGAGTATCGGGGTTGGGTACAGATACGCAGTATTTT; CDR3: CASSAPPAGVSGLGTDTQYF
J: TRBJ1-2; size: NA; length: 15; V: TRBV18; D: NA; DNA: TGTGCCAGCTCACCCACGTATTCGAGGCACGGCGGCTACACCTTC; CDR3: CASSPTYSRHGGYTF
J: TRBJ2-1; size: NA; length: 11; V: TRBV5-6; D: NA; DNA: TGTGCCAGCAGCTTCTACAGCCAACAGTTCTTC; CDR3: CASSFYSQQFF
J: TRBJ1-4; size: NA; length: 14; V: TRBV25-1; D: NA; DNA: TGTGCCAGCAGTGAATTGGATAGTAATGAAAAACTGTTTTTT; CDR3: CASSELDSNEKLFF
J: TRBJ2-7; size: NA; length: 13; V: TRBV28; D: TRBD2; DNA: TGTGCCAGCAGAAAAGCGGGAGTAGGGGAGCAGTACTTC; CDR3: CASRKAGVGEQYF
J: TRBJ1-1; size: NA; length: 16; V: TRBV6-5; D: TRBD1; DNA: TGTGCCAGCAGTTACCTCCGGACAGGAGTGGGCGGTGAAGCTTTCTTT; CDR3: CASSYLRTGVGGEAFF
J: TRBJ2-1; size: once; length: 16; V: TRBV7-9; D: TRBD1; DNA: TGTGCCAGCAGCCTACTCCCGGGACAGGGGTCCGATGAGCAGTTCTTC; CDR3: CASSLLPGQGSDEQFF
J: TRBJ2-3; size: NA; length: 16; V: TRBV19; D: TRBD2; DNA: TGTGCCAGTAAACGAGCGGGGGGATCTAGCACAGATACGCAGTATTTT; CDR3: CASKRAGGSSTDTQYF
J: TRBJ2-7; size: NA; length: 15; V: TRBV19; D: TRBD2; DNA: TGTGCCAGTAGTCGAGTACTAGCGGGGACTAGCGAGCAGTACTTC; CDR3: CASSRVLAGTSEQYF
J: TRBJ1-1; size: NA; length: 15; V: TRBV6-5; D: NA; DNA: TGTGCCAGCCAACGTTGGGGAAATATGAACACTGAAGCTTTCTTT; CDR3: CASQRWGNMNTEAFF
J: TRBJ2-5; size: NA; length: 15; V: TRBV11-2; D: TRBD2; DNA: TGTGCCAGCAGCTTAGCCGGGGGGAATCAAGAGACCCAGTACTTC; CDR3: CASSLAGGNQETQYF
J: TRBJ1-6; size: NA; length: 15; V: TRBV4-1; D: NA; DNA: TGCGCCAGCAGCCAAGATAGACGGGAGAATTCACCCCTCCACTTT; CDR3: CASSQDRRENSPLHF
J: TRBJ1-2; size: NA; length: 11; V: TRBV6-6; D: NA; DNA: TGTGCCAGCAATGGGGCCCTCGGCTACACCTTC; CDR3: CASNGALGYTF
J: TRBJ1-5; size: once; length: 13; V: TRBV18; D: NA; DNA: TGTGCCAGCTCACCCCAGGCCAATCAGCCCCAGCATTTT; CDR3: CASSPQANQPQHF
J: TRBJ1-1; size: NA; length: 11; V: TRBV20-1; D: NA; DNA: TGCAGTGCTAGGGAGTCCACTGAAGCTTTCTTT; CDR3: CSARESTEAFF
J: TRBJ2-1; size: NA; length: 14; V: TRBV5-1; D: NA; DNA: TGCGCCAGCAGCTTGGGCAGCTCCTACAATGAGCAGTTCTTC; CDR3: CASSLGSSYNEQFF
J: TRBJ2-3; size: NA; length: 12; V: TRBV6-6; D: NA; DNA: TGTGCCAGCAGGTCCGGGACTGTGGTTCCGTATTTT; CDR3: CASRSGTVVPYF
J: TRBJ2-1; size: NA; length: 15; V: TRBV6-5; D: TRBD2; DNA: TGTGCCAGCAGCTTACTAGCGGGAGGGGGCAATGAGCAGTTCTTC; CDR3: CASSLLAGGGNEQFF
J: TRBJ2-1; size: NA; length: 15; V: TRBV19; D: NA; DNA: TGTGCCAGTAGACCTACAAGGAATACCCACAATGAGCAGTTCTTC; CDR3: CASRPTRNTHNEQFF
J: TRBJ1-2; size: NA; length: 14; V: TRBV5-4; D: NA; DNA: TGTGCCAGCAGCTTGGGGGCGGGGTCCTATGGCTACACCTTC; CDR3: CASSLGAGSYGYTF
J: TRBJ2-7; size: NA; length: 15; V: TRBV7-9; D: NA; DNA: TGTGCCAGCAGCTTAGTGACGGGCCAAACCTACGAGCAGTACTTC; CDR3: CASSLVTGQTYEQYF
J: TRBJ2-2; size: few; length: 17; V: TRBV9; D: TRBD2; DNA: TGTGCCAGCAGCGTGGGACTAGCGGGGATGAGCACCGGGGAGCTGTTTTTT; CDR3: CASSVGLAGMSTGELFF
J: TRBJ1-1; size: NA; length: 16; V: TRBV5-4; D: TRBD1; DNA: TGTGCCAGCAGCTCCCCAGGGGGCGCGAGTTGGACTGAAGCTTTCTTT; CDR3: CASSSPGGASWTEAFF
J: TRBJ2-7; size: NA; length: 16; V: TRBV14; D: TRBD1; DNA: TGTGCCAGCAGCCAAGAAGGGGGCAAGTATTCCTACGAGCAGTACTTC; CDR3: CASSQEGGKYSYEQYF
J: TRBJ2-7; size: NA; length: 15; V: TRBV7-2; D: TRBD1; DNA: TGTGCCAGCAGCCTATGGGACAGGGGAGTAGGCGAGCAGTACTTC; CDR3: CASSLWDRGVGEQYF
J: TRBJ1-4; size: NA; length: 14; V: TRBV30; D: NA; DNA: TGTGCCATGAGGTCAAGGGGGTCTAATGAAAAACTGTTTTTT; CDR3: CAMRSRGSNEKLFF
J: TRBJ2-2; size: NA; length: 15; V: TRBV11-3; D: NA; DNA: TGTGCCAGCAGCTTACAAAGCGGGAACACCGGGGAGCTGTTTTTT; CDR3: CASSLQSGNTGELFF
J: TRBJ1-1; size: NA; length: 13; V: TRBV6-6; D: NA; DNA: TGTGCCTCTAGCCCGGTTCTGAACACTGAAGCTTTCTTT; CDR3: CASSPVLNTEAFF
J: TRBJ1-4; size: NA; length: 15; V: TRBV19; D: TRBD1; DNA: TGTGCCAGCCGCCGCCACAGGGGAGATACTGAAAAACTGTTTTTT; CDR3: CASRRHRGDTEKLFF
J: TRBJ2-2; size: NA; length: 14; V: TRBV9; D: TRBD1; DNA: TGTGCCAGCAAAGGGGGACAGGGGGCCGGGGAGCTGTTTTTT; CDR3: CASKGGQGAGELFF
J: TRBJ2-2; size: NA; length: 16; V: TRBV27; D: TRBD2; DNA: TGTGCCAGCAGTCGAGCGGGAGCCGCGGTCACCGGGGAGCTGTTTTTT; CDR3: CASSRAGAAVTGELFF
J: TRBJ2-7; size: once; length: 13; V: TRBV29-1; D: TRBD1; DNA: TGCAGCGTTGAGGGGACAGGGGGCTACGAGCAGTACTTC; CDR3: CSVEGTGGYEQYF
J: TRBJ2-3; size: NA; length: 15; V: TRBV2; D: TRBD1; DNA: TGTGCCAGCAGACCAGGGGGCGCCCACACAGATACGCAGTATTTT; CDR3: CASRPGGAHTDTQYF
J: TRBJ2-1; size: NA; length: 18; V: TRBV27; D: NA; DNA: TGTGCCAGCATCCTTGGACAGAAGAGTTTTTTCTCCTACAATGAGCAGTTCTTC; CDR3: CASILGQKSFFSYNEQFF
J: TRBJ2-7; size: NA; length: 16; V: TRBV11-3; D: TRBD2; DNA: TGTGCCAGCAGCTCGGTCGCTAGCGGGAGGGGCTACGAGCAGTACTTC; CDR3: CASSSVASGRGYEQYF
J: TRBJ2-3; size: NA; length: 15; V: TRBV10-3; D: TRBD2; DNA: TGTGCCATCAGAATGGGGCGGGGGAGCACAGATACGCAGTATTTT; CDR3: CAIRMGRGSTDTQYF
J: TRBJ1-1; size: NA; length: 13; V: TRBV30; D: NA; DNA: TGTGCCTGGAGTGTACGGGTGGGCACTGAAGCTTTCTTT; CDR3: CAWSVRVGTEAFF
J: TRBJ2-5; size: NA; length: 12; V: TRBV29-1; D: TRBD1; DNA: TGCAGCGCCGGGACAGGGGTCGAGACCCAGTACTTC; CDR3: CSAGTGVETQYF
J: TRBJ1-1; size: once; length: 14; V: TRBV5-1; D: TRBD1; DNA: TGCGCCAGCAGCTCTGGGGACAGGGGCACTGAAGCTTTCTTT; CDR3: CASSSGDRGTEAFF
J: TRBJ2-2; size: NA; length: 18; V: TRBV7-2; D: NA; DNA: TGTGCCAGCAGCTCCAACCCGGTAGGGGCCTTGAACACCGGGGAGCTGTTTTTT; CDR3: CASSSNPVGALNTGELFF
J: TRBJ2-5; size: NA; length: 15; V: TRBV5-1; D: TRBD1; DNA: TGCGCCAGCAGCCACCAGGGACAGGCCGAAGAGACCCAGTACTTC; CDR3: CASSHQGQAEETQYF
J: TRBJ1-2; size: NA; length: 17; V: TRBV23-1; D: TRBD1; DNA: TGCGCCAGCAGTCAACCAGAATTAACAGGGGGCGACGATGGCTACACCTTC; CDR3: CASSQPELTGGDDGYTF
J: TRBJ1-4; size: NA; length: 14; V: TRBV10-1; D: NA; DNA: TGCGCCAGCAGTGAAGGTACAAGCGGAGGAAAACTGTTTTTT; CDR3: CASSEGTSGGKLFF
J: TRBJ1-2; size: NA; length: 13; V: TRBV21-1; D: NA; DNA: TGTGCCAGCAGCAAGACAGGGGGCTATGGCTACACCTTC; CDR3: CASSKTGGYGYTF
J: TRBJ1-1; size: NA; length: 15; V: TRBV7-2; D: NA; DNA: TGTGCCAGCAGCATAAACAGAGGGTTGAACACTGAAGCTTTCTTT; CDR3: CASSINRGLNTEAFF
J: TRBJ1-1; size: NA; length: 13; V: TRBV11-3; D: NA; DNA: TGTGCCAGCCAGCTTACAGTGAACACTGAAGCTTTCTTT; CDR3: CASQLTVNTEAFF
J: TRBJ1-6; size: NA; length: 17; V: TRBV5-6; D: TRBD1; DNA: TGTGCCAGCAGCTGGGACAGGGGGAGCTCCTATAATTCACCCCTCCACTTT; CDR3: CASSWDRGSSYNSPLHF
J: TRBJ2-5; size: NA; length: 16; V: TRBV27; D: NA; DNA: TGTGCCAGCAGTTTCCTTCGGGACTGGATACAAGAGACCCAGTACTTC; CDR3: CASSFLRDWIQETQYF
J: TRBJ2-5; size: NA; length: 12; V: TRBV11-2; D: NA; DNA: TGTGCCAGCAGCTTGGTCCAAGAGACCCAGTACTTC; CDR3: CASSLVQETQYF